This TCR beta chain appears in the sequencing data of a study of Ad26.COV2.S vaccination and SARS-CoV-2 variants. The CDR3 consists of 14 residues. Germline V CDR1 and CDR2: SGHVS, FNYEAQ. Unmatched junction bases numbered 6, after V lost 4 bases and J lost 6 bases. Sequenced by immunoSEQ multiplex PCR; TCRdb stores in-frame clones only, minus some. The sample consists of about 480,000 clones, about 83% of them appearing once. Remarks on this clone: Its specificity is not known.

Sample treatment: some 20 received Ad26.COV2.S at low or high dose, single or two shots; about 5 received placebo; per-sample allocation not given. After the first vaccine or placebo injection, samples were drawn on day 63. Study-wide results and limits: Spike-specific CD8+ and CD4+ T cell responses reportedly showed substantial breadth after vaccination.

Sequences were derived from peripheral blood, sampled in a trial of Ad26.COV2.S vaccine versus placebo. This clonotype originated in a person aged 18 to 59 who received the Ad26.COV2.S COVID-19 vaccine or a placebo. This chain uses TRBV7-6 with TRBJ2-7; 10 nucleotides agree with TRBD2. The chain's CDR3 is CASSSGLATGEQYF. The CDR3 nucleotides are TGTGCCAGCAGCTCGGGACTAGCGACTGGCGAGCAGTACTTC.